What follows are 2 T cell receptor beta chains derived from one specimen sequenced in a study of T cells in Graves' hyperthyroidism and ophthalmopathy. It was RNA transcripts that yielded the amplified TCR beta CDR3 regions. First-round RT-PCR targeting the TCR CDR3 was performed with the HTBI primer set. TCRdb reprocessed the multiplex PCR reads via MiXCR and lists one record per CDR3 protein. In the table there are approximately 700,000 distinct CDR3 sequences, just under 45% of which are singletons. The sample taken for sequencing was peripheral blood or thyroid tissue (not recorded which). These receptors originate from an adult man with Graves' disease, either hyperthyroidism or ophthalmopathy (not recorded which).

This rearrangement joins TRBV27 to TRBJ1-1, with TRBD1 as a possible D gene (5 bases). The CDR3 is 11 amino acids. Germline CDR1 and CDR2: MNHEY and SMNVEV (reference sequence). The CDR3 here is CPSGRDTEAFF. The DNA of the CDR3 is TGTCCTTCAGGGCGGGACACTGAAGCTTTCTTT.

The chain recombines TRBV25-1 with TRBJ1-2; TRBD1 matches 11 bases. The CDR3 length is 13 residues. With 8 bases clipped from V and 4 bases from J, the junction kept 3 bases outside the gene matches. CDR1 and CDR2 from the germline V gene are MGHDK and SYGVNS. The CDR3 region is CASLGQGAYGYTF. CDR3 nucleotides: TGTGCCAGCCTCGGACAGGGGGCCTATGGCTACACCTTC.